This T cell receptor beta chain is from a study of T cell clonotyping in hematopoietic cell transplantation. The germline CDR1 and CDR2 sequences are MDHEN and SYDVKM. Trimming pared 6 bases from V and 1 base from J, leaving 14 bases between. This CDR3 spans 15 amino acids. Sequencing was performed with immunoSEQ multiplex PCR; in TCRdb, only in-frame clones are kept and a portion is missing. The sample holds about 36,000 clones; 80% to 90% are singletons and the top ten take about 2.1%. The sample comprised peripheral blood mononuclear cells. V usage is TRBV28 and J usage is TRBJ2-3, with a possible D match to TRBD2 (5 bases). The TCR comes from a woman in her 40s in good health. Some clones in this sample may be carry-over from other donors' samples. The CDR3 region is CASRDWAKRTDTQYF. CDR3 DNA sequence: TGTGCCAGCAGGGACTGGGCGAAGCGCACAGATACGCAGTATTTT.